These 9 T cell receptor beta chains share one sample of origin, sequenced in a study of blood T cell repertoires in COVID-19. This table comes from immunoSEQ multiplex PCR, and its TCRdb copy is limited to in-frame clones, with some not included. The repertoire has roughly 27,000 clones, roughly 79% of them found once; the top ten carry approximately 15%. Sequenced sample: peripheral blood. These receptors came from a man older than 75 with active or convalescent COVID-19.

The chain joins TRBV11-2 to TRBJ2-7, with D tentatively TRBD2 (5 bases). The J call may not be correct, given that the DNA end is closer to TRBJ2-1. Germline V CDR1 and CDR2: SGHAT, FQNNGV. The CDR3 runs to 16 residues. The CDR3 DNA is TGTGCCAGCAGCTTACGAGGACTTTCTAACTACAATGAGCAGTTCTTC. Protein sequence: CASSLRGLSNYNEQFF.

Here the CDR3 reads CASSRQVYTEAFF. In nucleotides, the CDR3 is TGTGCCAGCAGTAGACAGGTTTACACTGAAGCTTTCTTT. This chain links TRBV6-5 with TRBJ1-1, with D possibly matching TRBD1 (6 bases). Germline CDR1 reads MNHEY; CDR2 reads SVGAGI. The CDR3 consists of 13 residues. With 5 bases removed from V and 3 bases from J, the gap between germline ends came to 10 bases.

The V and J genes are TRBV24-1 and TRBJ2-3; TRBD2 agrees at 7 bases. CDR3 size: 16 residues. V shed 3 bases and J 1 base; nucleotides not matched to a gene: 6. Germline CDR1 reads KGHDR; CDR2 reads SFDVKD. Here the CDR3 DNA reads TGTGCCACCAGTGATCAAGCGGGGCGAGGCACAGATACGCAGTATTTT. Encoded protein: CATSDQAGRGTDTQYF.

The rearrangement uses TRBV5-4 and TRBJ2-2; TRBD2 matches at 8 bases. Trimming cost V 4 bases and J 4 bases; bases outside gene matches: 6. The CDR3 is made up of 15 amino acids. CDR1 and CDR2 (germline): SGHNT, YYREEE (reference sequence). The CDR3 sequence is CASSRGLDGTGELFF. The CDR3 region has the DNA TGTGCCAGCAGCCGGGGACTAGATGGCACCGGGGAGCTGTTTTTT. Looking up the rest from reference TRBV5-4 and TRBJ2-2 gives the full variable domain: ETGVTQSPTHLIKTRGQQVTLRCSSQSGHNTVSWYQQALGQGPQFIFQYYREEENGRGNFPPRFSGLQFPNYSSELNVNALELDDSALYLCASSRGLDGTGELFFGEGSRLTVL.

The table lists this clone with a few counts. The chain is built from TRBV19 and TRBJ1-1; 12 nucleotides match TRBD1. The V segment lost 5 bases and the J segment 5 bases; nucleotides outside the gene matches: 9. Germline V gene sequence: CDR1 LNHDA, CDR2 SQIVND (reference sequence). CDR3 length equals 16 residues. The CDR3 DNA is TGTGCCAGTAGTCCATACCCGGGACAGGGGGCTACTGAAGCTTTCTTT. It translates to CASSPYPGQGATEAFF.

The rearrangement uses TRBV21-1 and TRBJ2-2; TRBD1 is the table's D call, not checked against the DNA. TRBV21-1 has pseudogene status. The CDR3 extends over 18 amino acids. CDR3 amino acids: CASSKEQDRGRNTGELFF. The CDR3 region has the DNA TGTGCCAGCAGCAAAGAGCAGGACAGGGGGCGGAACACCGGGGAGCTGTTTTTT.

This chain joins TRBV7-3 and TRBJ1-6; TRBD1 is a possible D gene (6 bases). The length of the CDR3 is 16 residues. Germline CDR1 is SGHTA and CDR2 is FQGTGA. Trimming cost V 2 bases and J 4 bases, with 12 bases left between them. The CDR3 loop reads CASSLYGTGYNSPLHF. CDR3 bases: TGTGCCAGCAGCTTATACGGTACAGGGTATAATTCACCCCTCCACTTT.

This clone was counted a single time. The CDR3, as DNA: TGCAGTGCTAGTCCGGTTGGGCGGGCCTCCTACAATGAGCAGTTCTTC. Protein product: CSASPVGRASYNEQFF. This rearrangement joins TRBV20-1 to TRBJ2-1; D may be TRBD2 (5 bases). Germline lookup yields CDR1 DFQATT and CDR2 SNEGSKA (reference sequence). The germline V and J ends were trimmed by 3 bases and 0 bases, with 15 bases remaining between them. CDR3 length: 16 residues.

The rearrangement links TRBV19 to TRBJ2-7, with D possibly TRBD1 on 5 matching bases. The V end was cut by 4 bases, the J end by 6 bases, with 19 bases between. This CDR3 is built from 15 residues. Germline V gene data show CDR1 as LNHDA and CDR2 as SQIVND (reference sequence). The CDR3 DNA is TGTGCCAGTAGTAATGTTAATAGTCGGACACGCGAGCAGTACTTC. It specifies CASSNVNSRTREQYF.